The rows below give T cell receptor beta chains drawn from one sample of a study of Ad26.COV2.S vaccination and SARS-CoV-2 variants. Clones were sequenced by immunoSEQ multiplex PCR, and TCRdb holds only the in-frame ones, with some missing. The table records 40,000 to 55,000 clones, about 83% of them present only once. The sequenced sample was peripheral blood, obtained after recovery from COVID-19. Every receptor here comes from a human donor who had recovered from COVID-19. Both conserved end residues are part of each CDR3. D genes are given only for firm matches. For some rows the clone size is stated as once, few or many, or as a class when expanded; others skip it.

CDR3aa: CASSPHGTQPQHF; CDR3nt: TGTGCCAGCAGTCCCCACGGGACTCAGCCCCAGCATTTT; len: 13; d_gene: .; abundance: .; j_gene: TRBJ1-5; v_gene: TRBV6-6
CDR3aa: CSASNLLGQFF; CDR3nt: TGCAGTGCCTCGAACCTCTTGGGGCAGTTCTTC; len: 11; d_gene: .; abundance: .; j_gene: TRBJ2-1; v_gene: TRBV20-1
CDR3aa: CASRRGSYNEQFF; CDR3nt: TGTGCCAGCAGGAGGGGGTCCTACAATGAGCAGTTCTTC; len: 13; d_gene: .; abundance: .; j_gene: TRBJ2-1; v_gene: TRBV6-5
CDR3aa: CASKIHGPGEQYF; CDR3nt: TGTGCCAGCAAGATCCACGGGCCCGGCGAGCAGTACTTC; len: 13; d_gene: .; abundance: .; j_gene: TRBJ2-7; v_gene: TRBV6-5
CDR3aa: CASTPSDGNYGYTF; CDR3nt: TGTGCCAGCACCCCCTCGGACGGAAACTATGGCTACACCTTC; len: 14; d_gene: .; abundance: once; j_gene: TRBJ1-2; v_gene: TRBV9
CDR3aa: CATSDLTWGGYTF; CDR3nt: TGTGCCACCAGTGATCTGACCTGGGGTGGCTACACCTTC; len: 13; d_gene: .; abundance: .; j_gene: TRBJ1-2; v_gene: TRBV24-1
CDR3aa: CASSTRQEAFF; CDR3nt: TGTGCCAGCAGCACCCGACAGGAAGCTTTCTTT; len: 11; d_gene: .; abundance: .; j_gene: TRBJ1-1; v_gene: TRBV7-9
CDR3aa: CASSQDARGAAQYF; CDR3nt: TGTGCCAGCAGCCAAGATGCCCGAGGTGCAGCGCAGTATTTT; len: 14; d_gene: .; abundance: few; j_gene: TRBJ2-3; v_gene: TRBV3-1/TRBV3-2
CDR3aa: CATSDTDGNTGELFF; CDR3nt: TGTGCCACCAGTGACACCGACGGAAACACCGGGGAGCTGTTTTTT; len: 15; d_gene: .; abundance: once; j_gene: TRBJ2-2; v_gene: TRBV24-1
CDR3aa: CAISESLDGEKLFF; CDR3nt: TGTGCCATCAGTGAGTCCCTAGACGGGGAAAAACTGTTTTTT; len: 14; d_gene: .; abundance: .; j_gene: TRBJ1-4; v_gene: TRBV10-3
CDR3aa: CATLLAGSNYGYTF; CDR3nt: TGTGCCACCCTGTTGGCGGGGTCAAACTATGGCTACACCTTC; len: 14; d_gene: .; abundance: once; j_gene: TRBJ1-2; v_gene: TRBV28
CDR3aa: CATSGEHTEAFF; CDR3nt: TGTGCCACCAGTGGAGAACACACTGAAGCTTTCTTT; len: 12; d_gene: .; abundance: .; j_gene: TRBJ1-1; v_gene: TRBV24-1
CDR3aa: CASSSDGFIVLTF; CDR3nt: TGTGCCAGCAGTTCTGACGGTTTTATCGTCCTGACTTTC; len: 13; d_gene: .; abundance: many; j_gene: TRBJ2-6; v_gene: TRBV27
CDR3aa: CASSIYSGSMQVYGYTF; CDR3nt: TGTGCCAGCAGCATATACTCCGGGTCCATGCAGGTCTATGGCTACACCTTC; len: 17; d_gene: .; abundance: .; j_gene: TRBJ1-2; v_gene: TRBV13
CDR3aa: CASSSTGVGNYGYTF; CDR3nt: TGTGCCAGCAGTTCCACAGGGGTGGGGAACTATGGCTACACCTTC; len: 15; d_gene: TRBD1; abundance: .; j_gene: TRBJ1-2; v_gene: TRBV28
CDR3aa: CASSELGDWFQRNQPQHF; CDR3nt: TGTGCCAGCAGTGAATTAGGGGACTGGTTCCAACGCAATCAGCCCCAGCATTTT; len: 18; d_gene: .; abundance: .; j_gene: TRBJ1-5; v_gene: TRBV2
CDR3aa: CASSSDSYNEQFF; CDR3nt: TGTGCCAGCAGCTCCGACAGTTACAATGAGCAGTTCTTC; len: 13; d_gene: .; abundance: .; j_gene: TRBJ2-1; v_gene: TRBV7-3
CDR3aa: CASSTVRGANVLTF; CDR3nt: TGTGCCAGCAGCACCGTGCGCGGGGCCAACGTCCTGACTTTC; len: 14; d_gene: .; abundance: .; j_gene: TRBJ2-6; v_gene: TRBV2
CDR3aa: CASSFPYSGGAGEQFF; CDR3nt: TGTGCCAGCAGCTTTCCGTATAGCGGGGGGGCCGGTGAGCAGTTCTTC; len: 16; d_gene: TRBD2; abundance: .; j_gene: TRBJ2-1; v_gene: TRBV7-8
CDR3aa: CASSPGRSTEAFF; CDR3nt: TGTGCCAGCTCACCAGGAAGGAGCACTGAAGCTTTCTTT; len: 13; d_gene: .; abundance: .; j_gene: TRBJ1-1; v_gene: TRBV18
CDR3aa: CASSKGLAAYEQYF; CDR3nt: TGTGCCAGCAGCAAGGGACTAGCGGCCTACGAGCAGTACTTC; len: 14; d_gene: TRBD2; abundance: few; j_gene: TRBJ2-7; v_gene: TRBV4-2
CDR3aa: CASSQDKRSNQPQHF; CDR3nt: TGCGCCAGCAGCCAAGATAAGCGAAGCAATCAGCCCCAGCATTTT; len: 15; d_gene: .; abundance: .; j_gene: TRBJ1-5; v_gene: TRBV4-1
CDR3aa: CASTRAGSGNQPQHF; CDR3nt: TGTGCCAGTACCCGGGCAGGGAGCGGCAATCAGCCCCAGCATTTT; len: 15; d_gene: .; abundance: .; j_gene: TRBJ1-5; v_gene: TRBV19
CDR3aa: CASSARLGDVEKLFF; CDR3nt: TGTGCCAGTAGTGCCCGTCTGGGGGATGTCGAAAAACTGTTTTTT; len: 15; d_gene: .; abundance: .; j_gene: TRBJ1-4; v_gene: TRBV19
CDR3aa: CASSLEPGLTYEQYF; CDR3nt: TGTGCCAGCAGCTTGGAACCGGGTCTCACCTACGAGCAGTACTTC; len: 15; d_gene: .; abundance: .; j_gene: TRBJ2-7; v_gene: TRBV5-4
CDR3aa: CASSKQGSNYGYTF; CDR3nt: TGTGCCAGCAGCAAACAGGGTTCTAACTATGGCTACACCTTC; len: 14; d_gene: .; abundance: .; j_gene: TRBJ1-2; v_gene: TRBV11-2
CDR3aa: CASSWGQGKEKLFF; CDR3nt: TGCGCCAGCAGCTGGGGACAGGGAAAGGAAAAACTGTTTTTT; len: 14; d_gene: TRBD1; abundance: .; j_gene: TRBJ1-4; v_gene: TRBV5-1
CDR3aa: CASSFGQGVEEKLFF; CDR3nt: TGTGCCAGCAGCTTCGGGCAGGGTGTGGAGGAAAAACTGTTTTTT; len: 15; d_gene: .; abundance: .; j_gene: TRBJ1-4; v_gene: TRBV11-2
CDR3aa: CASSFEGTVGFF; CDR3nt: TGTGCCAGCAGTTTTGAGGGCACTGTGGGGTTTTTT; len: 12; d_gene: .; abundance: .; j_gene: TRBJ1-4; v_gene: TRBV12-3/TRBV12-4